This T cell receptor beta chain originates from a study of beta chain features in type 1 diabetes. Across the study: Healthy donors, compared against patients, showed similar age, gender and cell yields. Study-wide findings and caveats: The influence of HLA type on TCRB rearrangement stayed undetermined.

The V gene's germline CDR1 is KGHSH and CDR2 LQKENI. This CDR3 contains 15 residues. Losses at the gene ends were 3 bases for V and 5 bases for J; bases not matched to a gene: 5. Investigators reverse transcribed all isolated RNA, so they sequenced expressed TCRB transcripts. Using immunoSEQ multiplex PCR, the repertoire was profiled, and TCRdb retains in-frame clones only, with some absent. The sample contains 810,000 or so clones, about 17% of which appear only once. This clone was counted only a few times. What it recognizes is unknown. Using CD45RO/CCR7/CD25/CD127/CD95/CD27, CD4+ naive, central memory, regulatory and stem cell-like memory cells were sorted.

This sequence joins TRBV18 and TRBJ1-3; 9 bases map to TRBD1. The TCR sequence derives from a woman between 18 and 30 years old in good health. Input material: naive CD4+ T cells from blood. The CDR3 is CASSPGQGTRNTIYF. For the CDR3, the DNA is TGTGCCAGCTCACCGGGACAGGGAACTCGAAACACCATATATTTT.